A single sample gave rise to the 10 T cell receptor beta chains below, sequenced in a study of cytomegalovirus exposure and HLA in healthy donors (dated by TCRdb to about 2017). Library construction relied on the immunoSEQ multiplex PCR assay. For the multiplex PCR, a mixture combining 60 forward primers for TCR Vbeta segments and 13 reverse primers for TCR Jbeta segments was used. TCRdb carries this immuneACCESS record with in-frame sequences only. Its versions omit some clonotypes, under half of them owing to an unresolved V gene in the studies checked, with the rest unexplained. The sample profile shows some 150,000 clones; roughly 73% of them were found once. The top ten clones comprise around 1.5% of the sample. Specimen: PBMCs. The receptor source for this set is a female donor in good health and CMV-seronegative.

This chain uses TRBV2 with TRBJ2-1; weak D call: TRBD2 (6 bases). In germline, CDR1 is SNHLY, CDR2 FYNNEI. Trimming cost V 3 bases and J 4 bases, with 13 bases left between them. The CDR3 runs 15 residues. CDR3 in DNA: TGTGCCAGCAGTGATGTGGGAGGATTTTACAATGAGCAGTTCTTC. Translation gives CASSDVGGFYNEQFF.

The V gene is TRBV15, the J gene TRBJ2-7; 7 bases are shared with TRBD1. The V gene end was trimmed by 6 bases and the J gene end by 2 bases; junction bases not matched to a gene: 10. The CDR3 is 15 residues long. CDR1 is LNHNV, CDR2 YYDKDF, per germline (reference sequence). In DNA form, the CDR3 reads TGTGCCACCAGGAGGGACAGAGGACCCCCCTACGAGCAGTACTTC. This codes for CATRRDRGPPYEQYF.

V usage is TRBV6-1 and J usage is TRBJ2-7, with 11 positions matching TRBD2. Germline lookup yields CDR1 MNHNS and CDR2 SASEGT. The length of the CDR3 is 15 residues. Germline trimming cut 3 bases from V and 7 bases from J; bases unmatched to any gene: 8. The CDR3 reads CASSDIAGGSREQYF. The CDR3, as DNA: TGTGCCAGCAGTGATATAGCGGGGGGGAGTCGAGAGCAGTACTTC.

This chain connects TRBV6-6 to TRBJ2-7, with TRBD1 as a possible D gene (6 bases). V gave up 6 bases and J gave up 2 bases, with 14 bases separating them. Germline CDR1 and CDR2: MNHNY and SVGAGI (reference sequence). There are 14 residues in the CDR3. The CDR3 region has the DNA TGTGCCAGCAGGGGGTTAGAGGGGGCCTACGAGCAGTACTTC. It specifies CASRGLEGAYEQYF.

The V call is TRBV5-1, the J call TRBJ2-7; D unclear. V was shortened by 0 bases and J by 2 bases, with 12 bases between the two germline ends. The CDR3 covers 15 residues. Per germline, CDR1 SGHRS and CDR2 YFSETQ. This CDR3 is CASSLGQSPTYEQYF. The CDR3 nucleotides are TGCGCCAGCAGCTTGGGGCAATCCCCGACCTACGAGCAGTACTTC.

The chain joins TRBV30 to TRBJ2-1; TRBD2 agrees at 12 bases. CDR3 length: 17 residues. CDR1 and CDR2 from the germline V gene are GTSNPN and SVGIG (reference sequence). V dropped 2 bases and J dropped 6; count of bases not matched to a gene: 11. DNA of the CDR3: TGTGCCTGGAGTATTAGCCCTAGCGGGGGGGCTCCCAATGAGCAGTTCTTC. Translation gives CAWSISPSGGAPNEQFF.

V usage is TRBV9 and J usage is TRBJ1-2; TRBD1 aligns across 8 bases. From germline, CDR1 is SGDLS and CDR2 YYNGEE. The ends lost 3 bases at V and 4 bases at J; junction bases unmatched: 2. The CDR3 sequence is 13 residues long. CDR3 in DNA: TGTGCCAGCAGCGACAGGGGGACCTATGGCTACACCTTC. Translating gives CASSDRGTYGYTF.

This chain uses TRBV28 with TRBJ1-1, with 11 nucleotides matching TRBD1. Germline trimming cut 1 base from V and 11 bases from J; bases unmatched to any gene: 9. CDR1 is MDHEN, CDR2 SYDVKM, per germline. The CDR3 has 15 amino acids. Written as DNA, the CDR3 is TGTGCCAGCAGTTTATCCAGGACAGGGGGCAGGGGGGCTTTCTTT. Translated, it gives CASSLSRTGGRGAFF.

The chain joins TRBV6-1 to TRBJ1-5, with D uncertain. The V and J ends lost 6 bases and 0 bases respectively, with 6 bases between them. CDR3 length: 13 residues. Looked up from germline, CDR1 is MNHNS and CDR2 is SASEGT. As DNA, the CDR3 is TGTGCCAGCAGGCGTTATAGCAATCAGCCCCAGCATTTT. Residues: CASRRYSNQPQHF.

The chain is built from TRBV5-1 and TRBJ2-1; no definite D call. The CDR3 has 15 residues. The V end lost 0 bases, the J end lost 5 bases, and 12 bases lay between the germline ends. Germline V gene sequence: CDR1 SGHRS, CDR2 YFSETQ. CDR3 residues: CASSLVPRSDNEQFF. CDR3 nucleotides: TGCGCCAGCAGCTTGGTTCCTAGGTCGGACAATGAGCAGTTCTTC. The entire variable domain, with the rest obtained from reference TRBV5-1 and TRBJ2-1, is as follows: KAGVTQTPRYLIKTRGQQVTLSCSPISGHRSVSWYQQTPGQGLQFLFEYFSETQRNKGNFPGRFSGRQFSNSRSEMNVSTLELGDSALYLCASSLVPRSDNEQFFGPGTRLTVL.